One T cell receptor (beta chain) is described in this entry. This record comes from a study of blood T cell repertoires in COVID-19. The protocol was immunoSEQ multiplex PCR, while the TCRdb copy is restricted to in-frame clones and leaves out a portion. Here the sample spans about 130,000 clones, 75% to 90% being singletons. V lost 0 bases to trimming and J lost 0 bases, with 5 bases between them. Germline CDR1 and CDR2: SGHRS and YFSETQ. This CDR3 contains 14 residues. Specimen: peripheral blood. This clonotype was obtained from a human donor in a cohort sampled during active COVID-19. The chain uses TRBV5-1 and TRBJ2-3, with no clear D. As DNA, the CDR3 is TGCGCCAGCAGCTTGGTCGGGAGCACAGATACGCAGTATTTT. Residues: CASSLVGSTDTQYF.